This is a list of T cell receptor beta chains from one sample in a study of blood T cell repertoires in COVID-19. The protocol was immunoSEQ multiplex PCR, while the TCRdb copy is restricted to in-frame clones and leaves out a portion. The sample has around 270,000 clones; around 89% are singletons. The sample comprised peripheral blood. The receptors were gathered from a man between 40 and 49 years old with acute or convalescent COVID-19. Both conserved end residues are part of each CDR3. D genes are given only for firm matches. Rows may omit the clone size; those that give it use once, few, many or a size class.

CAISDAGREGSYEQYF | TGTGCCATCAGTGATGCGGGCAGGGAGGGCTCCTACGAGCAGTACTTC | TRBV10-3 | TRBD2 | - | TRBJ2-7
CASTYAGQGSGNTIYF | TGTGCCAGCACCTATGCAGGCCAGGGCTCTGGAAACACCATATATTTT | TRBV7-9 | - | - | TRBJ1-3
CASSDRGSWGSPLHF | TGTGCCAGCAGTGATCGAGGGAGTTGGGGATCACCCCTCCACTTT | TRBV25-1 | - | - | TRBJ1-6
CASSLRSYWEQYF | TGTGCCAGCAGCTTACGGAGTTACTGGGAGCAGTACTTC | TRBV11-2 | - | - | TRBJ2-7
CASRKRSGEDYSGNTIYF | TGTGCCAGCAGAAAACGTTCGGGGGAAGACTACTCTGGAAACACCATATATTTT | TRBV21-1 | - | - | TRBJ1-3
CASSYERGAYNEQFF | TGTGCCAGCAGCTATGAGCGGGGGGCTTACAATGAGCAGTTCTTC | TRBV5-6 | TRBD2 | few | TRBJ2-1
CASSLGEGGTEAFF | TGCGCCAGCAGCTTGGGAGAAGGAGGTACTGAAGCTTTCTTT | TRBV5-1 | - | - | TRBJ1-1
CASSPRTVYTWEAKNIQYF | TGTGCCAGCAGCCCCCGGACAGTATACACGTGGGAAGCCAAAAACATTCAGTACTTC | TRBV11-2 | - | - | TRBJ2-4
CASSFGGNTEAFF | TGTGCCAGCAGCTTCGGGGGGAACACTGAAGCTTTCTTT | TRBV11-2 | - | - | TRBJ1-1
CASSSGSLSGNTIYF | TGCGCCAGCAGCTCCGGGTCCCTCTCTGGAAACACCATATATTTT | TRBV5-1 | - | few | TRBJ1-3
CASSPRQGGGTEAFF | TGTGCCAGCAGCCCGAGACAGGGGGGAGGCACTGAAGCTTTCTTT | TRBV9 | TRBD1 | - | TRBJ1-1
CASSLGQGDDEQYF | TGCGCCAGCAGCTTGGGACAGGGGGACGACGAGCAGTACTTC | TRBV5-1 | TRBD1 | once | TRBJ2-7
CASSLGGEGEVYGYTF | TGTGCCAGCAGTTTAGGGGGTGAGGGGGAAGTCTATGGCTACACCTTC | TRBV28 | - | - | TRBJ1-2
CASSAEWQGFYEQYF | TGTGCCAGCAGCGCGGAGTGGCAGGGATTTTACGAGCAGTACTTC | TRBV5-5 | - | - | TRBJ2-7
CSVEAFGTGGVIEAFF | TGCAGCGTTGAAGCATTTGGGACAGGGGGCGTAATTGAAGCTTTCTTT | TRBV29-1 | TRBD1 | - | TRBJ1-1
CASRPKLTGGRTEAFF | TGTGCCAGTAGGCCCAAGCTTACAGGGGGCAGGACTGAAGCTTTCTTT | TRBV19 | TRBD1 | - | TRBJ1-1
CASSQDGVGGDTQYF | TGCGCCAGCAGCCAAGACGGGGTGGGGGGAGATACGCAGTATTTT | TRBV4-1 | - | - | TRBJ2-3
CASSPPWFF | TGTGCCAGCAGCCCCCCTTGGTTCTTC | TRBV2 | - | - | TRBJ2-1
CASSSPYTGGEAFF | TGTGCCAGCAGTTCACCGTACACAGGGGGCGAAGCTTTCTTT | TRBV6-6 | TRBD1 | - | TRBJ1-1
CASRTKRTGQFF | TGTGCCAGCAGGACGAAGCGAACTGGGCAGTTCTTC | TRBV6-5 | - | - | TRBJ2-1
CAWNEGTMNTEAFF | TGTGCCTGGAATGAGGGAACCATGAACACTGAAGCTTTCTTT | TRBV30 | - | - | TRBJ1-1
CASGDWISGNTIYF | TGTGCCAGTGGCGACTGGATCTCTGGAAACACCATATATTTT | TRBV19 | - | - | TRBJ1-3
CASSQVRWEKGLVDTQYF | TGCGCCAGCAGCCAAGTTCGATGGGAAAAGGGACTCGTTGATACGCAGTATTTT | TRBV4-1 | - | - | TRBJ2-3
CASSEQGLGYTF | TGTGCCAGCAGCGAACAGGGGTTGGGCTACACCTTC | TRBV9 | TRBD1 | - | TRBJ1-2
CASSETQGTGSNQPQHF | TGTGCCAGCAGTGAAACCCAGGGGACAGGGAGCAATCAGCCCCAGCATTTT | TRBV6-1 | TRBD1 | - | TRBJ1-5
CASSPKGLYNSPLHF | TGTGCCAGTAGTCCCAAGGGACTGTATAATTCACCCCTCCACTTT | TRBV19 | - | once | TRBJ1-6
CASRGGQGDSYEQYF | TGTGCCAGCAGGGGGGGACAGGGAGATTCCTACGAGCAGTACTTC | TRBV6-5 | TRBD1 | - | TRBJ2-7
CSVDTSYEQYF | TGCAGCGTTGACACTAGTTACGAGCAGTACTTC | TRBV29-1 | - | - | TRBJ2-7
CASSLDWGGGAQSSYNEQFF | TGTGCCAGCAGCTTAGATTGGGGCGGGGGGGCTCAAAGCTCCTACAATGAGCAGTTCTTC | TRBV11-2 | TRBD2 | - | TRBJ2-1
CASSLDGAENNEQFF | TGTGCCAGCAGCTTAGATGGGGCTGAAAACAATGAGCAGTTCTTC | TRBV11-2 | - | - | TRBJ2-1
CASSLGGTGGDYEQYF | TGTGCCAGCAGCTTGGGCGGGACAGGAGGTGACTACGAGCAGTACTTC | TRBV5-4 | TRBD1 | once | TRBJ2-7
CASSRSIVGENEKLFF | TGTGCCAGCTCACGTTCTATAGTCGGTGAGAATGAAAAACTGTTTTTT | TRBV18 | - | - | TRBJ1-4
CASSLFSGDSFYGYTF | TGTGCCAGCAGCTTGTTTTCAGGAGACAGTTTCTATGGCTACACCTTC | TRBV5-8 | - | - | TRBJ1-2
CASSPGRVTYEQYF | TGTGCCAGCAGTCCAGGCAGGGTAACCTACGAGCAGTACTTC | TRBV27 | - | - | TRBJ2-7
CASSLDSYNSPLHF | TGTGCCAGCAGCTTGGACAGCTATAATTCACCCCTCCACTTT | TRBV7-3 | - | - | TRBJ1-6
CASVKNTGELFF | TGTGCCAGCGTTAAGAACACCGGGGAGCTGTTTTTT | TRBV6-5 | - | - | TRBJ2-2
CASSPGTGFSYEQYF | TGTGCCAGTAGCCCCGGGACAGGGTTCTCCTACGAGCAGTACTTC | TRBV19 | TRBD1 | - | TRBJ2-7
CASNVQGAEGSPLHF | TGTGCCAGCAACGTACAGGGGGCTGAAGGTTCACCCCTCCACTTT | TRBV2 | TRBD1 | - | TRBJ1-6
CASNGQTNEKLFF | TGTGCCAGCAACGGACAGACAAATGAAAAACTGTTTTTT | TRBV2 | - | - | TRBJ1-4
CASSQDGTSGGPETYEQYF | TGTGCCAGCAGCCAAGATGGAACTAGCGGGGGGCCGGAAACCTACGAGCAGTACTTC | TRBV4-2 | TRBD2 | few | TRBJ2-7
CASSPDRAYNEQFF | TGTGCCAGCAGCCCGGACAGGGCCTACAATGAGCAGTTCTTC | TRBV7-3 | TRBD1 | - | TRBJ2-1
CAISEEVNGYTF | TGTGCCATCAGTGAAGAGGTAAATGGCTACACCTTC | TRBV10-3 | - | - | TRBJ1-2
CASSLGTPWEQYF | TGCGCCAGCAGCTTGGGGACACCGTGGGAGCAGTACTTC | TRBV5-1 | - | - | TRBJ2-7
CASSLNRMNTEAFF | TGTGCCAGCAGCTTGAACAGGATGAACACTGAAGCTTTCTTT | TRBV7-2 | - | - | TRBJ1-1
CASSQGTGTQYGYTF | TGTGCCAGCAGCCAAGGGACCGGGACTCAATATGGCTACACCTTC | TRBV3-1/TRBV3-2 | - | - | TRBJ1-2